What follows are 10 T cell receptor beta chains derived from one specimen sequenced in a study of identical twins. TCRdb re-derived calls from the 5' RACE reads in MiXCR, one entry per CDR3 protein. In the table there are about 210,000 distinct CDR3 sequences, around a tenth of which are singletons. The sequencing input was memory (CD45RO+) T cells sorted from blood. Every receptor here comes from a woman in her late teens or twenties in good health.

This clonotype was counted only a few times. This chain joins TRBV4-3 and TRBJ2-3; D not resolved. Trimming shortened V by 1 base and J by 0 bases, and 11 bases separated the two germline ends. This CDR3 has 16 amino acids. Per germline, CDR1 LGHNA and CDR2 YSLEER. CDR3 nucleotides: TGCGCCAGCAGCCAAGTACCGGCCTCTAGCACAGATACGCAGTATTTT. It encodes CASSQVPASSTDTQYF.

In its sample, this clonotype was seen many times. J is TRBJ2-7 and V is TRBV24-1; the D is unclear. Trimming stripped 4 bases from V and 3 bases from J, with 3 bases between. Germline lookup yields CDR1 KGHDR and CDR2 SFDVKD. The CDR3 is 11 amino acids. The CDR3 coding sequence is TGTGCCACCAGTGAAAGCTACGAGCAGTACTTC. This codes for CATSESYEQYF.

The chain combines TRBV6-2 or TRBV6-3 with TRBJ2-2; D remains unclear. Germline assignment: CDR1 MNHEY and CDR2 SVGEGT. Trimming took off 2 bases at V and 4 bases at J, with 5 bases between the two ends. This CDR3 region has 13 residues. In DNA form, the CDR3 reads TGTGCCAGCAGTTACAAGGGCACCGGGGAGCTGTTTTTT. Protein: CASSYKGTGELFF.

This clonotype appeared a few times. This rearrangement joins TRBV9 to TRBJ2-5; the D is unclear. This CDR3 has 13 amino acids. V gave up 3 bases and J gave up 2 bases, with 8 bases separating them. The germline V gene has CDR1 SGDLS and CDR2 YYNGEE. CDR3 residues: CASSADTQETQYF. The CDR3 bases are TGTGCCAGCAGCGCAGACACGCAAGAGACCCAGTACTTC. The variable domain in full, completed from reference TRBV9 and TRBJ2-5, reads DSGVTQTPKHLITATGQRVTLRCSPRSGDLSVYWYQQSLDQGLQFLIQYYNGEERAKGNILERFSAQQFPDLHSELNLSSLELGDSALYFCASSADTQETQYFGPGTRLLVL.

This clonotype has only a few counts. This chain links TRBV20-1 with TRBJ2-1; 13 bases agree with TRBD2. Trimming cost V 0 bases and J 4 bases; bases outside gene matches: 6. Germline V gene sequence: CDR1 DFQATT, CDR2 SNEGSKA (reference sequence). The CDR3 covers 17 residues. The CDR3 DNA reads TGCAGTGCTAGAGATCCCGAGACTAGCGGGGGGTACAATGAGCAGTTCTTC. It encodes CSARDPETSGGYNEQFF.

This chain joins TRBV7-6 and TRBJ2-7; D not certain. The V end lost 5 bases, the J end lost 9 bases, and 17 bases lay between the germline ends. CDR1 and CDR2 from the germline V gene are SGHVS and FNYEAQ. The CDR3 length is 13 residues. The CDR3 coding sequence is TGTGCCAGCAGCCCCGGCCCTTTCTTCTGGCAGTACTTC. It encodes CASSPGPFFWQYF.

This clonotype appeared a few times. The rearrangement links TRBV20-1 to TRBJ2-3; D remains ambiguous. The CDR3 length is 11 residues. Germline CDR1 and CDR2: DFQATT and SNEGSKA (reference sequence). V was cut by 4 bases and J by 3 bases, with 5 bases left in between. The CDR3 DNA follows: TGCAGTGCTAAACAGACAGATACGCAGTATTTT. Protein sequence: CSAKQTDTQYF.

This clonotype occurred many times. The genes are TRBV5-1 and TRBJ2-6, with 9 positions matching TRBD1. Germline lookup yields CDR1 SGHRS and CDR2 YFSETQ. The CDR3 is 22 residues long. The V gene end was trimmed by 0 bases and the J gene end by 1 base; junction bases not matched to a gene: 17. CDR3 protein: CASSLGPVDRGFFRSGANVLTF. CDR3 in DNA: TGCGCCAGCAGCTTGGGGCCAGTGGACAGGGGATTCTTCAGGTCTGGGGCCAACGTCCTGACTTTC.

CDR3 region: CASSLGTGKETQYF. CDR3 nucleotide sequence: TGTGCCAGCAGCTTGGGGACTGGAAAAGAGACCCAGTACTTC. The rearrangement links TRBV7-2 to TRBJ2-5; D perhaps matches TRBD2 (6 bases). Trimming took off 3 bases at V and 3 bases at J, with 11 bases between the two ends. This CDR3 region has 14 residues. The germline V gene has CDR1 SGHTA and CDR2 FQGNSA.

V and J are TRBV5-1 and TRBJ2-5; D is perhaps TRBD1 (6 bases). The CDR3 is made up of 13 amino acids. The germline gives CDR1 SGHRS, CDR2 YFSETQ. Trimming pared 4 bases from V and 5 bases from J, leaving 12 bases between. The CDR3, as DNA: TGCGCCAGCAGCACTCAGGGGACGGAGACCCAGTACTTC. It encodes CASSTQGTETQYF.